A selection of T cell receptor beta chains follows, all from one sample in a study of cytomegalovirus exposure and HLA in healthy donors. Profiled with immunoSEQ multiplex PCR; TCRdb holds only in-frame clones, not every one. In the table there are approximately 220,000 clones, approximately 88% of which are singletons. Material: PBMCs. These receptors were taken from a boy aged 2 to 9 in good health and CMV-seronegative. Both conserved end residues are part of each CDR3.

cdr3_length | j_call | v_call | cdr3_aa
16 | TRBJ1-3 | TRBV6-5 | CASRYSIRGAGNTIYF
14 | TRBJ1-4 | TRBV7-2 | CASSLGSAREKLFF
15 | TRBJ1-4 | TRBV18 | CASSPKQGLGEKLFF
17 | TRBJ2-5 | TRBV4-1 | CASSQGRGAEPQETQYF
14 | TRBJ2-3 | TRBV5-1 | CASSLGGVGDTQYF
13 | TRBJ2-3 | TRBV10-1 | CASSEGSTDTQYF
13 | TRBJ1-1 | TRBV6-1 | CASSEWGGTEAFF
13 | TRBJ2-7 | TRBV30 | CAWSQTGALEQYF
16 | TRBJ1-1 | TRBV5-6 | CASSLDQGKLNTEAFF
13 | TRBJ2-7 | TRBV11-2 | CASSFHEAYEQYF
15 | TRBJ1-4 | TRBV11-2 | CASSLTPRTDEKLFF
13 | TRBJ2-1 | TRBV2 | CASSEARYNEQFF
14 | TRBJ1-1 | TRBV19 | CASSIVPGNTEAFF
15 | TRBJ2-1 | TRBV7-6 | CASSLYGSSYNEQFF
15 | TRBJ1-1 | TRBV4-2 | CASSQEFRGDTEAFF
16 | TRBJ2-3 | TRBV11-2 | CASSRRLAMGADTQYF
16 | TRBJ2-7 | TRBV6-5 | CASSYSSGTGPYEQYF
16 | TRBJ2-3 | TRBV4-1 | CASSEYPAGFTDTQYF
15 | TRBJ1-1 | TRBV5-4 | CASSSGNRGRTEAFF
13 | TRBJ2-5 | TRBV7-3 | CASSLGQGKTQYF
13 | TRBJ1-1 | TRBV10-3 | CAIRGTANTEAFF
15 | TRBJ1-3 | TRBV5-1 | CASSLGTDWGNTIYF
15 | TRBJ1-1 | TRBV19 | CASSRDSSVNTEAFF
14 | TRBJ1-3 | TRBV6-1 | CASSEFHPPDTIYF
16 | TRBJ2-3 | TRBV5-1 | CASSLGLAGDADTQYF
13 | TRBJ2-7 | TRBV27 | CASSLGTAYEQYF
15 | TRBJ2-2 | TRBV21-1 | CASSKDSRVPGELFF
16 | TRBJ2-1 | TRBV18 | CASSPLSSGANNEQFF
15 | TRBJ2-2 | TRBV7-2 | CASSFASGTPGELFF
16 | TRBJ2-1 | TRBV7-6 | CASSLGGFSSYNEQFF
15 | TRBJ1-1 | TRBV29-1 | CSVEDFDRGRTEAFF
14 | TRBJ1-2 | TRBV19 | CASSKRDSNYGYTF
18 | TRBJ1-2 | TRBV9 | CASSPTALGQGSDYGYTF
15 | TRBJ2-3 | TRBV12-5 | CASGLPGLAPDTQYF
14 | TRBJ2-1 | TRBV9 | CASSVAQGSYEQFF
16 | TRBJ1-1 | TRBV7-9 | CASSGGQGAQWTEAFF
16 | TRBJ2-5 | TRBV18 | CASSPLAGSLQETQYF
13 | TRBJ1-2 | TRBV6-5 | CASRRDSFYGYTF
14 | TRBJ1-1 | TRBV5-8 | CASSLVGRNTEAFF
16 | TRBJ1-4 | TRBV29-1 | CSVARTGADANEKLFF
17 | TRBJ1-5 | TRBV7-9 | CASSLDVGVLSNQPQHF
12 | TRBJ1-1 | TRBV10-3 | CAIMDSENEAFF
11 | - | TRBV6-5 | CASRTEYEQYF
15 | TRBJ2-2 | TRBV5-4 | CASSVGTGGSGELFF
15 | TRBJ2-3 | TRBV29-1 | CSVRLAGGNTDTQYF
14 | TRBJ1-1 | TRBV2 | CASSEMGTVTEAFF
13 | TRBJ1-1 | TRBV6-4 | CASSVTANTEAFF
12 | TRBJ2-1 | TRBV19 | CASSASGNEQFF
14 | TRBJ1-2 | TRBV9 | CASSVERDPYGYTF
13 | TRBJ2-1 | TRBV28 | CASSRGPYNEQFF
15 | TRBJ2-7 | TRBV9 | CASSVAGGSSYEQYF
17 | TRBJ1-2 | TRBV7-2 | CASSLIPGLTANYGYTF
11 | TRBJ2-7 | TRBV19 | CASSIGVEQYF